This T cell receptor (beta chain) was captured in a study of breast tumors, draining lymph nodes, adjacent tissues. The study, taken as a whole, reports: The data were judged consistent with most tumor T cells coming from lymph node and expanding in tumor. Tumor repertoires ranked between lymph nodes and nontumor tissue in diversity, with V and J gene preferences. Tumor and nontumor repertoires were significantly more similar in luminal-like than in basal-like breast cancer.

Breast cancer patients provided tissue from their axillary draining lymph nodes. The germline V and J ends were trimmed by 5 bases and 6 bases, with 11 bases remaining between them. From germline, CDR1 is MNHEY and CDR2 SMNVEV (reference sequence). This CDR3 contains 13 residues. For this clonotype: Its antigen remains unidentified.

TCRdb reprocessed the multiplex PCR reads with MiXCR, giving one entry per CDR3 protein. The sample contains over 200,000 distinct CDR3 sequences, around 35% of which appear only once. Specimen: axillary lymph node tissue. This chain links TRBV27 with TRBJ1-5; TRBD1 might be the D (6 bases). This sequence originates from a female donor with breast cancer. Some clones in this sample may be carry-over from other donors' samples. The CDR3 spells CASSPRGGQPQHF. The CDR3 nucleotides read TGTGCCAGCAGTCCCAGGGGTGGTCAGCCCCAGCATTTT.